The entry below gives a single T cell receptor (beta chain) sequence along with its context. The data derive from a study of blood T cell repertoires in COVID-19. Trimming cost V 4 bases and J 3 bases, with 12 bases left between them. The CDR3 is 15 residues long. Germline lookup yields CDR1 KGHDR and CDR2 SFDVKD. The assay was immunoSEQ multiplex PCR, and TCRdb's table has in-frame clones only and misses some. The sample consists of 190,000 or so clones, more than 85% of them appearing once. The specimen was peripheral blood. The sequence came from a man aged 35 to 55 with active or convalescent COVID-19. J is TRBJ2-1 and V is TRBV24-1; D is uncertain. The chain's CDR3 is CATSDGTPGYNEQFF. CDR3 nucleotide sequence: TGTGCCACCAGTGACGGCACCCCGGGCTACAATGAGCAGTTCTTC.